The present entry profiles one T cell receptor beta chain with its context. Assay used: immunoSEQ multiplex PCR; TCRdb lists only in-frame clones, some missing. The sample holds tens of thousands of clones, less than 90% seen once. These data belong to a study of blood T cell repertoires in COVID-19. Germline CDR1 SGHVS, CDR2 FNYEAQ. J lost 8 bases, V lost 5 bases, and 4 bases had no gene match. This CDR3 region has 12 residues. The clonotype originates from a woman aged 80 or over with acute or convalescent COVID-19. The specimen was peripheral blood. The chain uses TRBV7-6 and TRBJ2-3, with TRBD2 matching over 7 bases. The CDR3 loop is CASSPAGLTQYF. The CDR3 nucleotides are TGTGCCAGCAGCCCAGCGGGACTTACGCAGTATTTT. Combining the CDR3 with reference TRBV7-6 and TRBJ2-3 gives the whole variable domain GAGVSQSPRYKVTKRGQDVALRCDPISGHVSLYWYRQALGQGPEFLTYFNYEAQQDKSGLPNDRFSAERPEGSISTLTIQRTEQRDSAMYRCASSPAGLTQYFGPGTRLTVL.